Following are 5 T cell receptor beta chains from one sample sequenced in a study of T cells in Graves' hyperthyroidism and ophthalmopathy. The source material, RNA transcripts, was used to amplify TCR beta CDR3 regions. Primed by the HTBI set, a first-round RT-PCR was run on the TCR CDR3. TCRdb reprocessed the multiplex PCR reads via MiXCR and lists one record per CDR3 protein. This sample has approximately 370,000 distinct CDR3 sequences; about a sixth occur once, and the top ten carry almost 35%. Sample: blood. These receptors all come from a woman aged 25-40 years with Graves' hyperthyroidism that later progressed to Graves' ophthalmopathy.

Ten or more counts support this clonotype. J is TRBJ1-1 and V is TRBV12-3 or TRBV12-4; possible D gene TRBD1, 5 bases. The CDR3 contains 12 residues. V shed 5 bases and J shed 6 bases, with 10 bases lying between them. The CDR3 nucleotides are TGTGCCAGCAGTCGGACACGCGCTGAAGCTTTCTTT. Its protein is CASSRTRAEAFF.

The table lists this clonotype with many counts. V gene TRBV5-1 combines with J gene TRBJ2-7; 7 bases align to TRBD1. The J segment lost 7 bases and the V segment lost 8 bases, leaving 15 bases of the junction unmatched. Germline V gives CDR1 SGHRS, CDR2 YFSETQ. The CDR3 contains 14 residues. CDR3 loop: CASIATGISREQYF. In DNA, the CDR3 is TGCGCCAGTATTGCGACAGGGATATCGCGGGAGCAGTACTTC.

This clonotype was seen a few times. The rearrangement uses TRBV18 and TRBJ1-2; D is ambiguous. Trimming cost V 3 bases and J 5 bases, with 10 bases left between them. Germline CDR1 reads KGHSH; CDR2 reads LQKENI. CDR3 length: 13 residues. CDR3 coding DNA: TGTGCCAGCTCACCCCCGGAGGATTATGGCTACACCTTC. Protein: CASSPPEDYGYTF. Drawing the rest from reference TRBV18 and TRBJ1-2, the complete variable domain is NAGVMQNPRHLVRRRGQEARLRCSPMKGHSHVYWYRQLPEEGLKFMVYLQKENIIDESGMPKERFSAEFPKEGPSILRIQQVVRGDSAAYFCASSPPEDYGYTFGSGTRLTVV.

This clonotype has only a few counts. The V and J genes are TRBV28 and TRBJ1-2, with TRBD1 matching 9 bases. V lost 3 bases, J lost 8 bases, and 4 bases stayed unmatched. The length of the CDR3 is 13 residues. Germline CDR1 MDHEN, CDR2 SYDVKM. Here the CDR3 DNA reads TGTGCCAGCAGTTTGGGGACAGGGCCCGGCTACACCTTC. It translates to CASSLGTGPGYTF.

The table lists this clonotype with many counts. This chain links TRBV5-1 with TRBJ2-1; the D is unclear. Germline V gene sequence: CDR1 SGHRS, CDR2 YFSETQ. The length of the CDR3 is 12 residues. Trimming removed 4 bases from V and 6 bases from J, with 8 bases in between. Written as DNA, the CDR3 is TGCGCCAGCAGCGTAGCCGGCAATGAGCAGTTCTTC. It translates to CASSVAGNEQFF.